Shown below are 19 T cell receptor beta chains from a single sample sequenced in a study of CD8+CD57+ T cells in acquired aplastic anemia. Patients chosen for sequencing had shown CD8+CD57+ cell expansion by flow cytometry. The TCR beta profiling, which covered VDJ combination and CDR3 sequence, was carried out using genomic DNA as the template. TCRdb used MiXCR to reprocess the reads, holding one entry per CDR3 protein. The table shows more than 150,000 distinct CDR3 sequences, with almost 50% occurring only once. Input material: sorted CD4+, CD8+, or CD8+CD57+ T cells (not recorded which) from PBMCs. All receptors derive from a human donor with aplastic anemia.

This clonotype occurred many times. The CDR3 nucleotides read TGTGCCAGCAGCTTGAAAGACAGAGCCTCTGGAAACACCATATATTTT. This encodes CASSLKDRASGNTIYF. This sequence joins TRBV5-6 and TRBJ1-3; possibly TRBD1 for D (5 bases). V lost 1 base and J lost 0, with 11 bases in between. CDR3 size: 16 residues. The germline V gene encodes CDR1 SGHDT and CDR2 YYEEEE. The complete variable domain, with remaining parts taken from reference TRBV5-6 and TRBJ1-3, reads DAGVTQSPTHLIKTRGQQVTLRCSPKSGHDTVSWYQQALGQGPQFIFQYYEEEERQRGNFPDRFSGHQFPNYSSELNVNALLLGDSALYLCASSLKDRASGNTIYFGEGSWLTVV.

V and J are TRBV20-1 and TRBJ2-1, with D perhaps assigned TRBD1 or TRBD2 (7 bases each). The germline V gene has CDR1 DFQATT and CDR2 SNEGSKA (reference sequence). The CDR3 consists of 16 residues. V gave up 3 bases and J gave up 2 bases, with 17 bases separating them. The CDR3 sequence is CSASEVGGTAYNEQFF. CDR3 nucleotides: TGCAGTGCTAGCGAGGTCGGGGGGACAGCCTACAATGAGCAGTTCTTC.

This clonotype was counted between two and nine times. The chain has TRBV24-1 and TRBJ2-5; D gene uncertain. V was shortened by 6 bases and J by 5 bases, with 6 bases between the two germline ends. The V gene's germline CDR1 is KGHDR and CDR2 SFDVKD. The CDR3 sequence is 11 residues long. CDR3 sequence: CATSTGETQYF. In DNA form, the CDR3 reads TGTGCCACCAGTACTGGGGAGACCCAGTACTTC.

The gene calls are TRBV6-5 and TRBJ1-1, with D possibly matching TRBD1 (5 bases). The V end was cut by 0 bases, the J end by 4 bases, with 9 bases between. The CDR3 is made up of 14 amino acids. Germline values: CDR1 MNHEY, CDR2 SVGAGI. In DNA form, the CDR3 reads TGTGCCAGCAGTTACTCGACGGGGACCACTGAAGCTTTCTTT. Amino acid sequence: CASSYSTGTTEAFF.

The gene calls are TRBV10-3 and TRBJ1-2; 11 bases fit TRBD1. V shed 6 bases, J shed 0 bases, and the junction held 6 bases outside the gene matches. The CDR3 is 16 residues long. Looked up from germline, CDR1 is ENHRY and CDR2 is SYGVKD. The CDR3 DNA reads TGTGCCATCAGGCGGACAGGGGGCTATTCTAACTATGGCTACACCTTC. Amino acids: CAIRRTGGYSNYGYTF.

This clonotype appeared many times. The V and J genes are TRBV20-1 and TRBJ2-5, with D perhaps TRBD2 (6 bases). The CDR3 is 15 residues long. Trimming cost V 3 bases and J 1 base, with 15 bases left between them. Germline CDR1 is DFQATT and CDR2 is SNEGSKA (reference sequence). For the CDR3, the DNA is TGCAGTGCTAGGTCCCCAGGTAGCGGCCAAGAGACCCAGTACTTC. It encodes CSARSPGSGQETQYF.

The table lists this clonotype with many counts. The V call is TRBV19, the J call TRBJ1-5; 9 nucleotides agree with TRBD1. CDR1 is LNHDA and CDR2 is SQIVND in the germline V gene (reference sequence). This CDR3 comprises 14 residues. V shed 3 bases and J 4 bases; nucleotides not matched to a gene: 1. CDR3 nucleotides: TGTGCCAGTAGTATGGGGACAGGGAATCAGCCCCAGCATTTT. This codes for CASSMGTGNQPQHF. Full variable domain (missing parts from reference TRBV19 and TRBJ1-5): DGGITQSPKYLFRKEGQNVTLSCEQNLNHDAMYWYRQDPGQGLRLIYYSQIVNDFQKGDIAEGYSVSREKKESFPLTVTSAQKNPTAFYLCASSMGTGNQPQHFGDGTRLSIL.

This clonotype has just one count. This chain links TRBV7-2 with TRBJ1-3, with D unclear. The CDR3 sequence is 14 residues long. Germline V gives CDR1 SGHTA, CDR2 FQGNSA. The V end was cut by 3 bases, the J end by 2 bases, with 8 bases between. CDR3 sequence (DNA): TGTGCCAGCAGCTTCACGGGTCCTGGAAACACCATATATTTT. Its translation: CASSFTGPGNTIYF.

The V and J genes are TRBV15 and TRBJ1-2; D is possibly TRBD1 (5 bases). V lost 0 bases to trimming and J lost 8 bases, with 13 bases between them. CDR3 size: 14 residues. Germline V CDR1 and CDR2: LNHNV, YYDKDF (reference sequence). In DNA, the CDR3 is TGTGCCACCAGCAGAGATCTGATTACAGGCGGCTACACCTTC. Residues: CATSRDLITGGYTF.

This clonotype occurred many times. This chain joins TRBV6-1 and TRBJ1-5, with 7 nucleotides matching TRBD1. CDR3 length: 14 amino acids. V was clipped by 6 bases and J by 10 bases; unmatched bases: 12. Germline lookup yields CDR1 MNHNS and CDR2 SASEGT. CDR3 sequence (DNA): TGTGCCAGCAGCCTCACAGGGGAGGGGGATCCCCAGCATTTT. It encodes CASSLTGEGDPQHF.

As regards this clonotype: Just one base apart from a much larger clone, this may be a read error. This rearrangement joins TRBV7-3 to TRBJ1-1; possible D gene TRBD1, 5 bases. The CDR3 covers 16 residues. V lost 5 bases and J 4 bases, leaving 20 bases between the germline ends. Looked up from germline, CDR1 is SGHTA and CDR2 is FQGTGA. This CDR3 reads CASSMRARGVSTEAFF. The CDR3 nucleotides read TGTGCCAGCAGCATGCGGGCCCGAGGGGTGAGCACTGAAGCTTTCTTT.

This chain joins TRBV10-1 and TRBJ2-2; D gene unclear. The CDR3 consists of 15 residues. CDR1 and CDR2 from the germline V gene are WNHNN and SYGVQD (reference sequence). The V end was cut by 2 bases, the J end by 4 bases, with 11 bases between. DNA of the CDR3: TGCGCCAGCAGTGAGCTCTATACCTCCACCGGGGAGCTGTTTTTT. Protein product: CASSELYTSTGELFF.

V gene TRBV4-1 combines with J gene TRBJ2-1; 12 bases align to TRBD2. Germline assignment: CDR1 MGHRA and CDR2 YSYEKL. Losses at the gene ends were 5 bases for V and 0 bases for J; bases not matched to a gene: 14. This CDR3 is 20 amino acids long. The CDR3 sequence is CASSTRILAGGPSSYNEQFF. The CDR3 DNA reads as TGCGCCAGCAGCACGCGGATACTAGCGGGGGGTCCGAGCTCCTACAATGAGCAGTTCTTC.

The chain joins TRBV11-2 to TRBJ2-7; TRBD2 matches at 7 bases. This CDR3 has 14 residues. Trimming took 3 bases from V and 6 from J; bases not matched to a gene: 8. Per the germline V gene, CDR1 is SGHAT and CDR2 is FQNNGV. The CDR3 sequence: CASSLKGLLIEQYF. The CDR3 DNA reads TGTGCCAGCAGCTTGAAGGGACTACTGATCGAGCAGTACTTC.

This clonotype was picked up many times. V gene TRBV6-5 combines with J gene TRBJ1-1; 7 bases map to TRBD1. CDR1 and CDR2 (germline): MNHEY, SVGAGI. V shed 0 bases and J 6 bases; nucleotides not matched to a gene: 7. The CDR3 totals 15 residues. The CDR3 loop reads CASSYSHTGAAEAFF. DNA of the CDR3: TGTGCCAGCAGTTACTCCCACACAGGGGCCGCTGAAGCTTTCTTT.

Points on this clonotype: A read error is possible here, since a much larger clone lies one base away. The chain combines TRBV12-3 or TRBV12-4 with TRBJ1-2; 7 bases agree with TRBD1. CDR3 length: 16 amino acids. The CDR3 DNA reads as TGTGCCAGCCTCCCTGGGACAGTAGATCCTTCCCCACACCACTACTTC. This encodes CASLPGTVDPSPHHYF.

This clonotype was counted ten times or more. The CDR3 DNA reads as TGTGCCAGCAGCTTGTTCGGGGGGGAATACAATGAGCAGTTCTTC. Translating it yields CASSLFGGEYNEQFF. The rearrangement links TRBV5-6 to TRBJ2-1; 8 nucleotides match TRBD2. Germline V gene sequence: CDR1 SGHDT, CDR2 YYEEEE. V was pared by 1 base and J by 4 bases, with 4 bases of the junction left unmatched. The CDR3 spans 15 residues.

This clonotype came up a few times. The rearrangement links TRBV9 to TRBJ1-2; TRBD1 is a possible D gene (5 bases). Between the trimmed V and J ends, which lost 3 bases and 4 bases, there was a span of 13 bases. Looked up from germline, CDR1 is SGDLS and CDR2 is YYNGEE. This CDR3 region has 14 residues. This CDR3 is CASSAGDGGYGYTF. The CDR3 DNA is TGTGCCAGCAGCGCAGGAGACGGGGGCTATGGCTACACCTTC.

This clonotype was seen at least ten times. CDR3 protein: CASSEGGLETQYF. The CDR3 coding sequence is TGCGCCAGCAGCGAGGGGGGTCTAGAGACCCAGTACTTC. The J gene is TRBJ2-5, the V gene TRBV5-1; D possibly uses TRBD1 or TRBD2 (6 bases each). This CDR3 comprises 13 residues. The germline V gene has CDR1 SGHRS and CDR2 YFSETQ. The V end lost 4 bases, the J end lost 4 bases, and 11 bases lay between the germline ends. Full variable domain (rest looked up from reference TRBV5-1 and TRBJ2-5): KAGVTQTPRYLIKTRGQQVTLSCSPISGHRSVSWYQQTPGQGLQFLFEYFSETQRNKGNFPGRFSGRQFSNSRSEMNVSTLELGDSALYLCASSEGGLETQYFGPGTRLLVL.